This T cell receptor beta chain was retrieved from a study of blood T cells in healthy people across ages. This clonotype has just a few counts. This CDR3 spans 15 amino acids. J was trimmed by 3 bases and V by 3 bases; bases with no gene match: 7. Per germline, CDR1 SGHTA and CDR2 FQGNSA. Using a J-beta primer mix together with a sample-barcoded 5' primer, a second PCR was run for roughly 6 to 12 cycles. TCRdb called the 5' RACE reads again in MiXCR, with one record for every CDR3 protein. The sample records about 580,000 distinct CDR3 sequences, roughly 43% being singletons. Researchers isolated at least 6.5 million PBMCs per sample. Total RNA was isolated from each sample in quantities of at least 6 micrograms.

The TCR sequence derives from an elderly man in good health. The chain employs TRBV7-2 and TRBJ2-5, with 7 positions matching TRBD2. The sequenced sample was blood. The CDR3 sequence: CASSFLQRGKETQYF. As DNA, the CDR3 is TGTGCCAGCAGCTTTCTCCAGCGGGGAAAAGAGACCCAGTACTTC.